The 9 T cell receptor beta chains below were found in one sample sequenced in a study of OX40 agonist ivuxolimab in advanced cancers. Libraries were prepared by immunoSEQ multiplex PCR; TCRdb keeps only in-frame clonotypes and omits some of them. The table lists over 55,000 clones, around 80% of them singletons, with 5% in the top ten. Sequencing used CD4+ or CD8+ T cells sorted from blood, obtained in a trial of the OX40 agonist ivuxolimab. The origin of the receptors is an adult with an advanced solid tumor such as melanoma, head and neck, liver or kidney cancer.

The CDR3 coding sequence is TGTGCTAGTGGCAACCGGGGGAACACTGAAGCTTTCTTT. It is translated as CASGNRGNTEAFF. The chain is built from TRBV12-5 and TRBJ1-1; no clear D gene. CDR3 size: 13 residues. Germline CDR1 and CDR2: LGHNT and FRNRAP. Trimming took 6 bases from V and 1 from J, leaving 9 bases between them.

The V gene is TRBV4-3, the J gene TRBJ1-2; D unresolved. CDR3 length: 13 residues. CDR1 LGHNA and CDR2 YSLEER come from the germline V gene. V was cut by 0 bases and J by 2 bases, with 4 bases left in between. The chain's CDR3 is CASSQDRNYGYTF. The CDR3 DNA reads TGCGCCAGCAGCCAAGATCGAAACTATGGCTACACCTTC.

The V and J genes are TRBV25-1 and TRBJ2-1; weak D call: TRBD1 (5 bases). This CDR3 region has 16 residues. V was cut by 0 bases and J by 2 bases, with 11 bases left in between. Germline lookup yields CDR1 MGHDK and CDR2 SYGVNS. The chain's CDR3 is CASSEYKGSTYNEQFF. DNA of the CDR3: TGTGCCAGCAGTGAATACAAGGGGTCAACCTACAATGAGCAGTTCTTC.

The J gene is TRBJ2-1, the V gene TRBV2, with D perhaps matching TRBD1 (6 bases). The CDR3 sequence is 11 residues long. The germline V and J ends were trimmed by 6 bases and 15 bases, with 15 bases remaining between them. Looked up from germline, CDR1 is SNHLY and CDR2 is FYNNEI. Written as DNA, the CDR3 is TGTGCCAGCAGACAACAGGGCGAGTCGTTCTTC. This sequence encodes CASRQQGESFF.

V gene TRBV6-6 combines with J gene TRBJ1-1; tentative D call: TRBD1 (6 bases). Trimming removed 0 bases from V and 1 base from J, with 9 bases in between. The CDR3 covers 15 residues. Germline assignment: CDR1 MNHNY and CDR2 SVGAGI (reference sequence). The CDR3 reads CASSYSRTENTEAFF. CDR3 nucleotide sequence: TGTGCCAGCAGTTACTCGAGGACAGAGAACACTGAAGCTTTCTTT.

J is TRBJ1-1 and V is TRBV5-5; D ambiguous. The ends were cut back, 0 bases at V and 0 bases at J, with 9 bases in the middle. The CDR3 totals 15 residues. Germline values: CDR1 SGHKS, CDR2 YYEKEE (reference sequence). In nucleotides, the CDR3 is TGTGCCAGCAGCTTGGTGTTCAGCATGAACACTGAAGCTTTCTTT. Protein product: CASSLVFSMNTEAFF.

This clone was seen more than once but under ten times. This chain connects TRBV6-5 to TRBJ1-2, with D possibly matching TRBD1 (5 bases). This CDR3 is built from 12 residues. Germline V gene sequence: CDR1 MNHEY, CDR2 SVGAGI. Trimming pared 6 bases from V and 4 bases from J, leaving 9 bases between. The CDR3 here is CASSSDSYGYTF. CDR3 coding DNA: TGTGCCAGCAGCTCTGACAGCTATGGCTACACCTTC.

The chain recombines TRBV4-1 with TRBJ2-5, with 8 bases lining up with TRBD1. The V gene end was trimmed by 1 base and the J gene end by 3 bases; junction bases not matched to a gene: 4. CDR1 and CDR2 (germline): MGHRA, YSYEKL. The CDR3 sequence is 15 residues long. CDR3 DNA: TGCGCCAGCAGCCAAGGAGGGACAGGCAAAGAGACCCAGTACTTC. This codes for CASSQGGTGKETQYF.

The V and J genes are TRBV5-1 and TRBJ1-3; 9 positions match TRBD1. The CDR3 length is 14 residues. The trim removed 8 bases at V and 2 bases at J, leaving 5 bases unmatched. Germline V CDR1 and CDR2: SGHRS, YFSETQ. CDR3 sequence: CARVQGAPGNTIYF. In DNA form, the CDR3 reads TGCGCCAGGGTACAGGGGGCCCCTGGAAACACCATATATTTT.